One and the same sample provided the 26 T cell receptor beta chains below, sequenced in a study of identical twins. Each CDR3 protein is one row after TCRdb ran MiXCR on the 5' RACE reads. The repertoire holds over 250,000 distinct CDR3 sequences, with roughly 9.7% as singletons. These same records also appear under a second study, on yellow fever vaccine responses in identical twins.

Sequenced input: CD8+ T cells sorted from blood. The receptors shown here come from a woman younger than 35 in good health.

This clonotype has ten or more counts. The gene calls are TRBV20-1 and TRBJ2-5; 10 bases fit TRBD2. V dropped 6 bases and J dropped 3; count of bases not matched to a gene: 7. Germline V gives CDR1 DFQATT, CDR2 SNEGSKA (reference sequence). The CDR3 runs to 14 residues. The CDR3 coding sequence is TGCAGTGCCAGGAGCGGGGGGGAGGAAGAGACCCAGTACTTC. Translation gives CSARSGGEEETQYF.

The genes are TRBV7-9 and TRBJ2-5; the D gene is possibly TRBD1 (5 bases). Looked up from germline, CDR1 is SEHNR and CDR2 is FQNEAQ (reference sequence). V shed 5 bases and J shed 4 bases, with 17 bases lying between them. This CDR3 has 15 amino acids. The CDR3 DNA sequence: TGTGCCAGCAGCCCACGAGAGGACAATCCAGAGACCCAGTACTTC. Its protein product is CASSPREDNPETQYF.

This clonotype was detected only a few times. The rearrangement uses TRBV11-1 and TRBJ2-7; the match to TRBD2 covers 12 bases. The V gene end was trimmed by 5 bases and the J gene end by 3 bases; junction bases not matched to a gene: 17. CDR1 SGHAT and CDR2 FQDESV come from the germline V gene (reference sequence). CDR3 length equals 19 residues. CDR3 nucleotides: TGTGCCAGCAGCAGCCGGGACAGCTCTAGCGGGAGGGAATACTACGAGCAGTACTTC. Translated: CASSSRDSSSGREYYEQYF.

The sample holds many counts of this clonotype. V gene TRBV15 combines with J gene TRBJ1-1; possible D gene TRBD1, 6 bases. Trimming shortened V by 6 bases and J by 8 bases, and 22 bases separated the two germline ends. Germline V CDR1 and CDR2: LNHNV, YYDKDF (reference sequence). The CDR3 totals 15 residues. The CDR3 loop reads CATRTPWGDNQEAFF. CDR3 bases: TGTGCCACCAGAACTCCCTGGGGGGACAATCAAGAAGCTTTCTTT.

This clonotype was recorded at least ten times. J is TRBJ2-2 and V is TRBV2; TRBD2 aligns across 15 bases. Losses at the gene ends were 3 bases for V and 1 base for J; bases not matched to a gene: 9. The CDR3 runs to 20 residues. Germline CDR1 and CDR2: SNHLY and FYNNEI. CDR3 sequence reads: CASSDLYGTSGGLNTGELFF. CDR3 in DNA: TGTGCCAGCAGTGACTTATATGGGACTAGCGGGGGGTTGAACACCGGGGAGCTGTTTTTT. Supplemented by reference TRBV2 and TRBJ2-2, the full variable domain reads EPEVTQTPSHQVTQMGQEVILRCVPISNHLYFYWYRQILGQKVEFLVSFYNNEISEKSEIFDDQFSVERPDGSNFTLKIRSTKLEDSAMYFCASSDLYGTSGGLNTGELFFGEGSRLTVL.

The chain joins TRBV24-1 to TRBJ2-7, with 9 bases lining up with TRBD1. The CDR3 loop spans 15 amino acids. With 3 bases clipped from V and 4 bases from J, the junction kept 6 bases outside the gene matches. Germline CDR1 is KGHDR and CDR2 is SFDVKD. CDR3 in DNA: TGTGCCACCAGTGATCCCGGGACAGGGAATTACGAGCAGTACTTC. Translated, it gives CATSDPGTGNYEQYF.

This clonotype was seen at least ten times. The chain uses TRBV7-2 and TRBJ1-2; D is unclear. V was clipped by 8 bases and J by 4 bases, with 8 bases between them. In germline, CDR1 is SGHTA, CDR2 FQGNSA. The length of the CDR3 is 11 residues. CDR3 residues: CASETTYGYTF. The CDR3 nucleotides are TGTGCCAGCGAGACGACCTATGGCTACACCTTC.

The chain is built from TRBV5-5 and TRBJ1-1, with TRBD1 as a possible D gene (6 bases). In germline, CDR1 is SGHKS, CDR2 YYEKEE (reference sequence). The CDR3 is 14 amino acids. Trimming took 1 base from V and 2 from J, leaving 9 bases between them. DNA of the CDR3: TGTGCCAGCAGCTTGTCAGGGGCAAACACTGAAGCTTTCTTT. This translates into CASSLSGANTEAFF.

The chain's CDR3 is CASSLEPVTSGNEQFF. DNA for the CDR3: TGCGCCAGCAGCTTGGAACCGGTCACTAGCGGTAATGAGCAGTTCTTC. The chain is built from TRBV5-1 and TRBJ2-1, with TRBD2 matching over 8 bases. The CDR3 sequence is 16 residues long. Per germline, CDR1 SGHRS and CDR2 YFSETQ. The J segment lost 7 bases and the V segment lost 0 bases, leaving 9 bases of the junction unmatched.

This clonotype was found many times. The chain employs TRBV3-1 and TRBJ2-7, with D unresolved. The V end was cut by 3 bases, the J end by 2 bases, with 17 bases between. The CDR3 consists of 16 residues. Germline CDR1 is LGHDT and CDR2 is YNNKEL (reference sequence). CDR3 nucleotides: TGTGCCAGCAGCCAGGCCGGGTCGCAAACCCCCTACGAGCAGTACTTC. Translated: CASSQAGSQTPYEQYF.

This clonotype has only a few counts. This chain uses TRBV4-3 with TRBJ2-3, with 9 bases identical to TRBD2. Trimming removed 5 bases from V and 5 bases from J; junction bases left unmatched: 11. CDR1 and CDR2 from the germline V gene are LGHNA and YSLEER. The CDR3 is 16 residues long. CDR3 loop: CASSARLGAGGDTQYF. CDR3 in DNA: TGCGCCAGCAGCGCACGGCTCGGAGCGGGAGGAGATACGCAGTATTTT.

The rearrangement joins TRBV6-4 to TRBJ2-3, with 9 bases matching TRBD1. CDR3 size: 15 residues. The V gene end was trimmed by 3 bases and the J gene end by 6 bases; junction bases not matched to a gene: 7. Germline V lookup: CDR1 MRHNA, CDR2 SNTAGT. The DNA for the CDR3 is TGTGCCAGCAGTGATCACGGGGACAGGGTGGATACGCAGTATTTT. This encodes CASSDHGDRVDTQYF.

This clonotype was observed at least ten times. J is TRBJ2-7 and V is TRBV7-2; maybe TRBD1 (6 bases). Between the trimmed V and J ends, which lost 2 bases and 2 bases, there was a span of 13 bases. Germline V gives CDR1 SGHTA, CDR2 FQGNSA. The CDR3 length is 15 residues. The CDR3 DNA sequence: TGTGCCAGCAGCTTACCCCGGACAGCCCCCTACGAGCAGTACTTC. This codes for CASSLPRTAPYEQYF. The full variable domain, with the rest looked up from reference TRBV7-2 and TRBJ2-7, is GAGVSQSPSNKVTEKGKDVELRCDPISGHTALYWYRQSLGQGLEFLIYFQGNSAPDKSGLPSDRFSAERTGGSVSTLTIQRTQQEDSAVYLCASSLPRTAPYEQYFGPGTRLTVT.

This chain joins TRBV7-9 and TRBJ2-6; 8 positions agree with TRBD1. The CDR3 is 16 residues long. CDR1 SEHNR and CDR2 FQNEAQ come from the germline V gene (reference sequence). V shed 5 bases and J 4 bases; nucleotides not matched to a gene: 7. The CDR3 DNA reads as TGTGCCAGCAGCCCCTTCCAGGGGGCGGGGGCCAACGTCCTGACTTTC. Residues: CASSPFQGAGANVLTF.

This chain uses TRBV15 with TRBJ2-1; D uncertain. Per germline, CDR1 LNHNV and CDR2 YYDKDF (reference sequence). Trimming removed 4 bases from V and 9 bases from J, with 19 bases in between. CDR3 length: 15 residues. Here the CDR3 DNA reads TGTGCCACCAGCACCGTGAGTTCGCTCCCAGGTGAGCAGTTCTTC. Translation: CATSTVSSLPGEQFF.

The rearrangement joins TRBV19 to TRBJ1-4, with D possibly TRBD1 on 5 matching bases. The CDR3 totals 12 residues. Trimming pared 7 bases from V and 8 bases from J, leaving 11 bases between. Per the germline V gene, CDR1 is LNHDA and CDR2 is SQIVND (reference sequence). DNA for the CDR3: TGTGCCAGTACTCAGGGAGACGAAAAACTGTTTTTT. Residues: CASTQGDEKLFF.

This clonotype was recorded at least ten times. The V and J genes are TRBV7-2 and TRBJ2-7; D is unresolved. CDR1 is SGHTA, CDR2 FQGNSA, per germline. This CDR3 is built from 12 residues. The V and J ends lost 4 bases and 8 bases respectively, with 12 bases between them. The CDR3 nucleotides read TGTGCCAGCAGCTGGGGTCTGAGGAAGCAGTACTTC. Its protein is CASSWGLRKQYF.

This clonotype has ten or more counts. The CDR3 DNA sequence: TGTGCCAGCAGTTTAGGGGCGGACACCGATCAGCCCCAGCATTTT. This translates into CASSLGADTDQPQHF. The rearrangement links TRBV12-3 or TRBV12-4 to TRBJ1-5; a possible D gene is TRBD1 (5 bases). The CDR3 spans 15 residues. Trimming pared 1 base from V and 5 bases from J, leaving 12 bases between.

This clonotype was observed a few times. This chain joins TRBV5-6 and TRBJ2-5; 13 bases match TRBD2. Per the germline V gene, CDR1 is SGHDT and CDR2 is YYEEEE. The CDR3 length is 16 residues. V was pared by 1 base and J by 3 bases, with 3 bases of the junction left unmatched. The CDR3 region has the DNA TGTGCCAGCAGCTTGTACGGACTAGCGGGGGAAGAGACCCAGTACTTC. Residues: CASSLYGLAGEETQYF.

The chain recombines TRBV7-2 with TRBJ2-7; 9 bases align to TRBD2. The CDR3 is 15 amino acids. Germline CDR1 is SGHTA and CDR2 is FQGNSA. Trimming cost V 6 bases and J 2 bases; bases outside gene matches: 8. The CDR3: CASREGLALTYEQYF. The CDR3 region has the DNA TGTGCCAGCAGGGAAGGACTAGCGCTGACCTACGAGCAGTACTTC.

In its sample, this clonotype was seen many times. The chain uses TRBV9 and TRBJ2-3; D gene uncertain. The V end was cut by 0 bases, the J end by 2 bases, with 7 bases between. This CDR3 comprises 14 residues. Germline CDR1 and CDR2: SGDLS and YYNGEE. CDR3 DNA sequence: TGTGCCAGCAGCGTAGAGATGGACACAGATACGCAGTATTTT. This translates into CASSVEMDTDTQYF.

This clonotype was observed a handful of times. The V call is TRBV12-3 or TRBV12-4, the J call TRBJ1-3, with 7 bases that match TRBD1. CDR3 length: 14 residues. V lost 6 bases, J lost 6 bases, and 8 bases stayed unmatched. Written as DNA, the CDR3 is TGTGCCAGCAGCAAAACAGGGGTGGCAAACACCATATATTTT. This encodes CASSKTGVANTIYF.

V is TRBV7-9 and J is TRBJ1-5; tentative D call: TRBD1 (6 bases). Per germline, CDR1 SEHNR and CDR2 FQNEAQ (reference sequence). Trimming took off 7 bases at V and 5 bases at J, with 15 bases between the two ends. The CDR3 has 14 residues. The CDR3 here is CASNKGGSDQPQHF. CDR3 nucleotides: TGTGCCAGCAACAAGGGGGGTTCGGATCAGCCCCAGCATTTT.

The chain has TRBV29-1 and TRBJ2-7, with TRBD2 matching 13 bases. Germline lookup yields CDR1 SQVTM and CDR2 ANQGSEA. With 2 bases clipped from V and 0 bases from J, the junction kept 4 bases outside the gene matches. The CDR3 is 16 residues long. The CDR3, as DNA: TGCAGCGTTGAAATCGGGACTAGCGGGGACTCCTACGAGCAGTACTTC. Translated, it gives CSVEIGTSGDSYEQYF.

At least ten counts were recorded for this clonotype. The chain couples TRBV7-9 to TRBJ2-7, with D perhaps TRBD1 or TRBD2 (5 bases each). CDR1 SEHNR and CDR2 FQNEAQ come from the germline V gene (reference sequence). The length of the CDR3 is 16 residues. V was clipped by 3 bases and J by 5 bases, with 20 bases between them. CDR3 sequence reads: CASSFSGRSGRDEQYF. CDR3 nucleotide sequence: TGTGCCAGCAGCTTCTCGGGACGCTCAGGGAGAGACGAGCAGTACTTC.

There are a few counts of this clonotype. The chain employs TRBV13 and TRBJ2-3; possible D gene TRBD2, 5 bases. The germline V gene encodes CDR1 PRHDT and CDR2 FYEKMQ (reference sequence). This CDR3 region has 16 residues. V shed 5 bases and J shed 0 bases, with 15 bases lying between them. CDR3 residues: CASSRRAQPSTDTQYF. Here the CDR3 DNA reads TGTGCCAGCAGCCGGCGGGCCCAGCCAAGCACAGATACGCAGTATTTT.